These 9 T cell receptor beta chains share one sample of origin, sequenced in a study of blood T cell repertoires in COVID-19. The method was immunoSEQ multiplex PCR; TCRdb's version includes in-frame clones alone and lacks a portion of them. The table lists around 180,000 clones, roughly 88% of them singletons. The sequenced sample was peripheral blood. These TCRs come from a woman between 25 and 40 years old with acute or convalescent COVID-19.

The J gene is TRBJ2-2, the V gene TRBV6-6; no firm D call. Trimming took 7 bases from V and 2 from J, leaving 5 bases between them. Germline CDR1 is MNHNY and CDR2 is SVGAGI (reference sequence). The CDR3 consists of 12 residues. CDR3 region: CASKQNTGELFF. The CDR3 coding sequence is TGTGCCAGCAAACAAAACACCGGGGAGCTGTTTTTT.

CDR3 protein: CASSFSGRSDNEQFF. CDR3 bases: TGTGCCAGCAGTTTTAGCGGGAGGTCAGACAATGAGCAGTTCTTC. The rearrangement links TRBV28 to TRBJ2-1; 10 nucleotides match TRBD2. CDR3 length equals 15 residues. CDR1 is MDHEN, CDR2 SYDVKM, per germline. V gave up 3 bases and J gave up 5 bases; unmatched junction bases: 4.

The chain combines TRBV20-1 with TRBJ2-2, with 8 bases matching TRBD2. CDR3 length: 16 amino acids. Trimming cost V 3 bases and J 5 bases; bases outside gene matches: 11. Germline-derived CDR1 and CDR2 are DFQATT and SNEGSKA (reference sequence). CDR3 nucleotides: TGCAGTGCTAGTAAAGGATCGGGAGGGCTTACCGGGGAGCTGTTTTTT. Encoded protein: CSASKGSGGLTGELFF.

CDR3 nucleotides: TGTGCCAGCAGCCAAGATGGGACAGGGGGTTTGGCTTTCTTT. Residues: CASSQDGTGGLAFF. V is TRBV3-1 (or the pseudogene TRBV3-2) and J is TRBJ1-1, with 11 bases matching TRBD1. The ends lost 0 bases at V and 11 bases at J; junction bases unmatched: 5. The CDR3 extends over 14 amino acids. The germline CDR1 and CDR2 sequences are LGHDT and YNNKEL (reference sequence).

This sequence joins TRBV28 and TRBJ1-5; D is undetermined. CDR1 is MDHEN, CDR2 SYDVKM, per germline. V was shortened by 3 bases and J by 7 bases, with 10 bases between the two germline ends. The CDR3 loop spans 13 amino acids. Written as DNA, the CDR3 is TGTGCCAGCAGTTTCCCGGGGTACCAGCCCCAGCATTTT. Its translation is CASSFPGYQPQHF. The full variable domain, in which reference TRBV28 and TRBJ1-5 provide the parts outside the CDR3, is DVKVTQSSRYLVKRTGEKVFLECVQDMDHENMFWYRQDPGLGLRLIYFSYDVKMKEKGDIPEGYSVSREKKERFSLILESASTNQTSMYLCASSFPGYQPQHFGDGTRLSIL.

The chain carries TRBV30 and TRBJ1-1; 7 bases agree with TRBD1. The CDR3 consists of 13 residues. Germline CDR1 reads GTSNPN; CDR2 reads SVGIG (reference sequence). V shed 3 bases and J 3 bases; nucleotides not matched to a gene: 4. The CDR3 reads CAWSRQGYTEAFF. The CDR3 region has the DNA TGTGCCTGGAGCCGACAGGGATACACTGAAGCTTTCTTT.

The rearrangement joins TRBV18 to TRBJ2-3; 7 bases are shared with TRBD1. V lost 6 bases and J lost 2; bases outside the gene matches: 5. This CDR3 comprises 14 residues. The germline CDR1 and CDR2 sequences are KGHSH and LQKENI. The CDR3 is CASSPTGYTDTQYF. For the CDR3, the DNA is TGTGCCAGCTCTCCGACAGGGTACACAGATACGCAGTATTTT.

The chain links TRBV5-1 to TRBJ1-1; D may be TRBD1 (5 bases). Germline V gene lookup returns CDR1 SGHRS and CDR2 YFSETQ. The CDR3 runs 17 residues. Trimming removed 3 bases from V and 1 base from J, with 19 bases in between. CDR3 amino acids: CASSSDIIGAANTEAFF. The CDR3 DNA follows: TGCGCCAGCAGCTCGGACATTATTGGGGCGGCGAACACTGAAGCTTTCTTT.

The V gene is TRBV7-2, the J gene TRBJ1-1; TRBD1 matches 10 bases. The CDR3 covers 13 residues. The J segment lost 4 bases and the V segment lost 4 bases, leaving 0 bases of the junction unmatched. The germline CDR1 and CDR2 sequences are SGHTA and FQGNSA. The CDR3 region is CASSWTGGTEAFF. CDR3 bases: TGTGCCAGCAGCTGGACAGGGGGCACTGAAGCTTTCTTT.